The clone carrying this T cell receptor (beta chain) came up a few times. Every bit of the isolated RNA underwent reverse transcription, so sequencing read expressed TCRB transcripts. Method: immunoSEQ multiplex PCR; TCRdb's copy keeps in-frame clones and lacks some. The sample consists of 900,000 or so clones, about a sixth of them appearing once. The data originate from a study of beta chain features in type 1 diabetes. The sequenced sample was naive CD4+ T cells from blood. The source of this sequence is a woman aged 18 to 35 in good health.

CDR3 sequence: CASSLPPGNEQYF. The CDR3 nucleotides are TGTGCCAGCAGTCTACCGCCTGGTAACGAGCAGTACTTC. This chain joins TRBV6-6 and TRBJ2-7; no clear D gene. Germline loops: CDR1 MNHNY, CDR2 SVGAGI (reference sequence). Deletions cut 5 bases from V and 5 bases from J, with 13 bases between. The CDR3 runs 13 residues.